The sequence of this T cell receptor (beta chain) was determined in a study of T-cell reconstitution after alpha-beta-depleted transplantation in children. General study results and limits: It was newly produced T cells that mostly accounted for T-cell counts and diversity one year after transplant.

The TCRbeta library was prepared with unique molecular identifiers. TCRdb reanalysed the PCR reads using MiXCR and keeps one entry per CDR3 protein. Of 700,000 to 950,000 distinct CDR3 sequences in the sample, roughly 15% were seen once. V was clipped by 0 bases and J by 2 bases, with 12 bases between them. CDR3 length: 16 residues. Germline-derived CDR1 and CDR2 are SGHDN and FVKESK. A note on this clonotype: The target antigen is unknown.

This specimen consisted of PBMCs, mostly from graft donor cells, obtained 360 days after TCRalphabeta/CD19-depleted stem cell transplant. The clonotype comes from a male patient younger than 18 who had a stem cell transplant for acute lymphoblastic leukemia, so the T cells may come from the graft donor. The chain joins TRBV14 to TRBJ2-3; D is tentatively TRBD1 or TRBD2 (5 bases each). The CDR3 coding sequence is TGTGCCAGCAGCCAAGAAAAAGGGACCTACACAGATACGCAGTATTTT. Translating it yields CASSQEKGTYTDTQYF.